The clone carrying this T cell receptor beta chain was observed a single time. Additional DNA sequences in this sample encode the identical CDR3. This entry comes from a study of shared clonotypes between healthy human individuals. Data came from immunoSEQ multiplex PCR; TCRdb stores just in-frame clones and leaves some out. Of hundreds of thousands of clones listed, approximately 96% are singletons. Germline lookup yields CDR1 SGDLS and CDR2 YYNGEE. This CDR3 contains 14 residues. Trimming removed 0 bases from V and 0 bases from J, with 7 bases in between. CD8 cells regarded as naive lacked CD45RO, were positively chosen for CCR7, and omitted terminally differentiated effector memory CD45RA+ cells.

The sequence was collected from a woman in her thirties in good health. The chain has TRBV9 and TRBJ2-7; D possibly corresponds to TRBD2 (5 bases). Material: naive CD8+ T cells sorted from blood. CDR3 in amino acids: CASSVDGSSYEQYF. The CDR3 nucleotides read TGTGCCAGCAGCGTAGATGGGAGCTCCTACGAGCAGTACTTC.